These 13 T cell receptor beta chains were all obtained from the same sample, sequenced in a study of cytomegalovirus exposure and HLA in healthy donors. Clones were sequenced by immunoSEQ multiplex PCR, and TCRdb holds only the in-frame ones, with some missing. The sample includes approximately 210,000 clones, roughly 83% of them seen just once. Sequences were obtained from PBMCs. The source is a woman younger than 30 in good health and CMV-seronegative.

The chain joins TRBV10-3 to TRBJ2-7, with 7 positions matching TRBD1. The ends lost 5 bases at V and 0 bases at J; junction bases unmatched: 7. The CDR3 totals 15 residues. Germline V gene lookup returns CDR1 ENHRY and CDR2 SYGVKD. CDR3 region: CAISPGTVSSYEQYF. CDR3 sequence (DNA): TGTGCCATCAGTCCGGGGACAGTTAGCTCCTACGAGCAGTACTTC.

A few counts support this clone. Other nucleotide sequences in the sample specify the same CDR3. V usage is TRBV11-3 and J usage is TRBJ2-2, with 10 bases matching TRBD2. Germline CDR1 and CDR2: SGHNT and YENEEA. The trim removed 3 bases at V and 2 bases at J, leaving 3 bases unmatched. The CDR3 is 16 residues long. The CDR3 DNA is TGTGCCAGCAGCTTTCAACTAGCGGGAAACACCGGGGAGCTGTTTTTT. Protein: CASSFQLAGNTGELFF.

The chain combines TRBV27 with TRBJ1-1, with D possibly matching TRBD1 (5 bases). The CDR3 has 13 amino acids. V lost 7 bases and J lost 4, with 13 bases in between. Germline V CDR1 and CDR2: MNHEY, SMNVEV (reference sequence). CDR3 residues: CASKVLGGTEAFF. As DNA, the CDR3 is TGTGCCAGCAAGGTTTTGGGGGGCACTGAAGCTTTCTTT.

This chain joins TRBV7-9 and TRBJ2-1, with TRBD2 matching 7 bases. From germline, CDR1 is SEHNR and CDR2 FQNEAQ (reference sequence). The length of the CDR3 is 18 residues. Germline trimming cut 5 bases from V and 0 bases from J; bases unmatched to any gene: 13. The CDR3 protein is CASSPGLVWGSSYNEQFF. DNA of the CDR3: TGTGCCAGCAGCCCTGGACTAGTTTGGGGGAGCTCCTACAATGAGCAGTTCTTC. The full variable domain, its missing parts supplied by reference TRBV7-9 and TRBJ2-1, is DTGVSQNPRHKITKRGQNVTFRCDPISEHNRLYWYRQTLGQGPEFLTYFQNEAQLEKSRLLSDRFSAERPKGSFSTLEIQRTEQGDSAMYLCASSPGLVWGSSYNEQFFGPGTRLTVL.

CDR3 in amino acids: CASSVGADSWEQYF. CDR3 coding DNA: TGTGCCAGCAGCGTAGGAGCCGACTCCTGGGAGCAGTACTTC. The chain combines TRBV9 with TRBJ2-7; no firm D call. Germline lookup yields CDR1 SGDLS and CDR2 YYNGEE. This CDR3 region has 14 residues. V lost 0 bases to trimming and J lost 7 bases, with 14 bases between them.

The chain combines TRBV2 with TRBJ2-5; 9 nucleotides match TRBD2. V lost 5 bases and J lost 5; bases outside the gene matches: 9. CDR1 and CDR2 (germline): SNHLY, FYNNEI. This CDR3 has 15 residues. The CDR3 nucleotides are TGTGCCAGCAGTTTAGCTAGCGGGAATGGGGAGACCCAGTACTTC. This sequence encodes CASSLASGNGETQYF.

This clone was seen a handful of times. The chain employs TRBV10-3 and TRBJ1-5, with D perhaps TRBD1 (6 bases). Germline-derived CDR1 and CDR2 are ENHRY and SYGVKD. This CDR3 region has 14 residues. Trimming removed 4 bases at V and 3 bases at J, with 10 bases between. This CDR3 is CAISVAGDNQPQHF. In DNA form, the CDR3 reads TGTGCCATCAGTGTCGCAGGGGACAATCAGCCCCAGCATTTT.

V and J are TRBV6-1 and TRBJ2-7, with D possibly TRBD1 on 5 matching bases. The ends were cut back, 3 bases at V and 5 bases at J, with 14 bases in the middle. Germline V lookup: CDR1 MNHNS, CDR2 SASEGT. The CDR3 has 14 amino acids. For the CDR3, the DNA is TGTGCCAGCAGTGAGGTGGGGCCCAAGGACGAGCAGTACTTC. Its translation is CASSEVGPKDEQYF.

The V call is TRBV11-1, the J call TRBJ2-1, with D perhaps TRBD2 (5 bases). From germline, CDR1 is SGHAT and CDR2 FQDESV (reference sequence). With 4 bases removed from V and 3 bases from J, the gap between germline ends came to 19 bases. CDR3 size: 17 residues. The CDR3 protein is CASSSHTWERDYNEQFF. Written as DNA, the CDR3 is TGTGCCAGCAGCTCCCACACTTGGGAGAGGGACTACAATGAGCAGTTCTTC.

The chain couples TRBV30 to TRBJ2-1; D perhaps matches TRBD2 (6 bases). V lost 0 bases and J lost 7, with 13 bases in between. Germline values: CDR1 GTSNPN, CDR2 SVGIG (reference sequence). The CDR3 spans 14 residues. The CDR3 region has the DNA TGTGCCTGGAGTGTAGGCGGGATCAGGAATGAGCAGTTCTTC. As protein: CAWSVGGIRNEQFF.

V gene TRBV6-4 combines with J gene TRBJ1-5; D unresolved. The CDR3 totals 16 residues. Trimming stripped 3 bases from V and 4 bases from J, with 16 bases between. Per the germline V gene, CDR1 is MRHNA and CDR2 is SNTAGT. The CDR3 DNA reads TGTGCCAGCAGTGAGTATCTTCGGGGTGGGAATCAGCCCCAGCATTTT. As protein: CASSEYLRGGNQPQHF.

The genes are TRBV19 and TRBJ1-3; possible D gene TRBD1, 6 bases. CDR3 length equals 15 residues. V was pared by 8 bases and J by 7 bases, with 21 bases between. Germline lookup yields CDR1 LNHDA and CDR2 SQIVND (reference sequence). As DNA, the CDR3 is TGTGCCAGTTGCCCCCGTGGGGGCGTAAGTAACACCATATATTTT. It specifies CASCPRGGVSNTIYF.

The rearrangement joins TRBV6-5 to TRBJ1-2; D not resolved. Germline loops: CDR1 MNHEY, CDR2 SVGAGI. The V end lost 6 bases, the J end lost 12 bases, and 17 bases lay between the germline ends. The CDR3 consists of 12 residues. The CDR3 DNA reads as TGTGCCAGCAGAAAGGGTCGAGAGACTAACACCTTC. It specifies CASRKGRETNTF.